A selection of T cell receptor beta chains follows, all from one sample in a study of CD8 T cells in ankylosing spondylitis. MiXCR, applied by TCRdb to the 5' RACE reads, yields one record per CDR3 protein. The sample yields 220,000 or so distinct CDR3 sequences, around 19% seen once. Material: blood, either unsorted or a sorted T cell fraction (not recorded which). All receptors come from a male donor with ankylosing spondylitis. Each CDR3 is given with its conserved first and last residue. A D gene is named only where the DNA matches it firmly. The size of a clone is reported for some rows only, either as once, few or many, or as a class for expanded clones.

TRBJ2-3,TRBV6-2/TRBV6-3,NA,many,TGTGCCAGCAGTTACTCGATCGGACCCACAGATACGCAGTATTTT,CASSYSIGPTDTQYF
TRBJ2-2,TRBV12-3/TRBV12-4,TRBD1,few,TGTGCCAGCAGTGAACCCCGGGACAGGGGGAACACCGGGGAGCTGTTTTTT,CASSEPRDRGNTGELFF
TRBJ2-1,TRBV27,TRBD2,few,TGTGCCAGCAGCGTACGGGACCTTTGGGGGGGCTACAATGAGCAGTTCTTC,CASSVRDLWGGYNEQFF
TRBJ2-7,TRBV7-8,TRBD1,few,TGTGCCAGCAGCTCCCCCGGGACAGGGTGGTACGAGCAGTACTTC,CASSSPGTGWYEQYF
TRBJ2-1,TRBV12-3/TRBV12-4,NA,few,TGTGCCAGCAGTAGTGGAGGGCTGACCTACAATGAGCAGTTCTTC,CASSSGGLTYNEQFF
TRBJ2-5,TRBV12-5,NA,NA,TGTGCTAGTGGTTTGGCGACACAAGAGACCCAGTACTTC,CASGLATQETQYF
TRBJ1-3,TRBV29-1,NA,few,TGCAGCGTTGAAGATGGAGTTGGGGACCTCTCTGGAAACACCATATATTTT,CSVEDGVGDLSGNTIYF
TRBJ2-1,TRBV19,NA,few,TGTGCCAGTAGTACCCAGGGGTGGGTGGGTGAGCAGTTCTTC,CASSTQGWVGEQFF
TRBJ2-3,TRBV7-9,NA,NA,TGTGCCAGCAGCTTAGGAGCAGAGGATACGCAGTATTTT,CASSLGAEDTQYF
TRBJ2-5,TRBV5-8,NA,NA,TGTGCCATCGGCCAAGAGCAGATCCAAGAGACCCAGTACTTC,CAIGQEQIQETQYF
TRBJ2-2,TRBV27,TRBD1,NA,TGTGCCAGCGGCTACAGGGGTAACACCGGGGAGCTGTTTTTT,CASGYRGNTGELFF
TRBJ2-7,TRBV20-1,TRBD2,NA,TGCAGTGCTAGAGGAGGAGGACTAGCGGGGGACTCCTACGAGCAGTACTTC,CSARGGGLAGDSYEQYF
TRBJ2-1,TRBV27,NA,NA,TGTGCCAGCACCTCCATGGGGGATTCCTACAATGAGCAGTTCTTC,CASTSMGDSYNEQFF
TRBJ2-1,TRBV30,NA,NA,TGTGCCTGGAGTGGAGGGATTCGTGCAGACAGCTCCTACAATGAGCAGTTCTTC,CAWSGGIRADSSYNEQFF
TRBJ1-3,TRBV2,NA,NA,TGTGCCAGCAGTGAGGTGGTACAACCCCGGAGCTCTGGAAACACCATATATTTT,CASSEVVQPRSSGNTIYF
TRBJ1-2,TRBV7-2,TRBD1,few,TGTGCCAGCAGCTTCATCACAGGGGGCTTTACTGGCTACACCTTC,CASSFITGGFTGYTF
TRBJ1-1,TRBV3-1,TRBD1,few,TGTGCCAGCAGCCAAGATGCTGGAAAGGACAGGGACACTCTGCGAAAAGCTTTCTTT,CASSQDAGKDRDTLRKAFF
TRBJ2-2,TRBV28,TRBD1,NA,TGTGCCAGCAGGTCATACAGGGGGCGCACCGGGGAGCTGTTTTTT,CASRSYRGRTGELFF
TRBJ2-5,TRBV9,NA,NA,TGTGCCAGCAGCGAACAGGGATGGGACGAGACCCAGTACTTC,CASSEQGWDETQYF
TRBJ2-1,TRBV4-1,NA,many,TGCGCCAGCAGCCAAGTCAGGGATCTGGACAATGAGCAGTTCTTC,CASSQVRDLDNEQFF
TRBJ2-1,TRBV20-1,NA,few,TGCAGTGCTAAGGACCTACTTACGAATGAGCAGTTCTTC,CSAKDLLTNEQFF
TRBJ1-2,TRBV12-5,NA,NA,TGTGCTAGTGGTAATGCAGGGTTTGGGGGCTACACCTTC,CASGNAGFGGYTF
TRBJ2-1,TRBV7-9,TRBD2,NA,TGTGCCAGCAGCCGGCTAGCGGGAGGTCGGAATGAGCAGTTCTTC,CASSRLAGGRNEQFF
TRBJ2-7,TRBV3-1,NA,few,TGTGCCAGCAGCCAGTTTCGGGACGCCCGAAACTACGAGCAGTACTTC,CASSQFRDARNYEQYF
TRBJ2-2,TRBV7-9,TRBD1,NA,TGTGCCAGCAGCCCACCGTTGGGACAGACGAACACCGGGGAGCTGTTTTTT,CASSPPLGQTNTGELFF
TRBJ2-7,TRBV5-1,NA,NA,TGCGCCAGCAGCGAAGGATTTATGTTATCCTACGAGCAGTACTTC,CASSEGFMLSYEQYF
TRBJ2-2,TRBV27,NA,NA,TGTGCCAGCAGTTTAGGCAGGTACACCGGGGAGCTGTTTTTT,CASSLGRYTGELFF
TRBJ2-7,TRBV27,NA,NA,TGTGCCAGCAGTTTACGACATAGTGCCTACGAGCAGTACTTC,CASSLRHSAYEQYF
TRBJ2-7,TRBV6-1,TRBD2,NA,TGTGCCAGCAGTGAAGCGGGACTAGCGACTCGCGAGCAGTACTTC,CASSEAGLATREQYF
TRBJ2-1,TRBV27,TRBD2,few,TGTGCCAGCAGTTGGGGACTAGCGGGAGTGGATGAGCAGTTCTTC,CASSWGLAGVDEQFF
TRBJ2-7,TRBV10-3,TRBD1,NA,TGTGCCATCAGGGGACAGGGTGACTACGAGCAGTACTTC,CAIRGQGDYEQYF
TRBJ2-2,TRBV12-3/TRBV12-4,NA,NA,TGTGCCAGCAGCTCACTAGCTGCGAACACCGGGGAGCTGTTTTTT,CASSSLAANTGELFF
TRBJ1-2,TRBV5-1,NA,NA,TGCGCCAGCAGCTTGACACAGCCCAATGGCTACACCTTC,CASSLTQPNGYTF
TRBJ2-7,TRBV7-2,NA,NA,TGTGCCAGCAGCTCCTATCGGTCCTACGAGCAGTACTTC,CASSSYRSYEQYF
TRBJ2-7,TRBV24-1,TRBD2,many,TGTGCCACCAGTGACGACTCGGGGGGGGACTATACGAAGCAGTACTTC,CATSDDSGGDYTKQYF
TRBJ2-1,TRBV6-2/TRBV6-3,NA,few,TGTGCCAGCAGTTACTCTGGCGCCTACAATGAGCAGTTCTTC,CASSYSGAYNEQFF
TRBJ2-1,TRBV9,TRBD2,NA,TGTGCCAGCAGCGTAGCCGCGGGGGGGCGGTATGAGCAGTTCTTC,CASSVAAGGRYEQFF
TRBJ1-5,TRBV2,NA,NA,TGTGCCAGCAGTGAAGGGGAGGGACAGCCCCAGCATTTT,CASSEGEGQPQHF
TRBJ2-5,TRBV10-3,NA,many,TGTGCCATCAGTGAGCCTACCCTCCAAGAGACCCAGTACTTC,CAISEPTLQETQYF
TRBJ2-1,TRBV14,NA,few,TGTGCCAGCAGCCTTTTCCAGGGCAATGAGCAGTTCTTC,CASSLFQGNEQFF
TRBJ2-4,TRBV12-3/TRBV12-4,TRBD2,many,TGTGCCAGCAGTTTAGAAACAAGCGGGGAAAACATTCAGTACTTC,CASSLETSGENIQYF
TRBJ1-3,TRBV4-1,NA,few,TGCGCCAGCAGCCAAGCCCCAGCGAACACCATATATTTT,CASSQAPANTIYF
TRBJ2-1,TRBV7-8,TRBD2,few,TGTGCCAGCAGCTTAGCAGCGGGGGGCTCCTACAATGAGCAGTTCTTC,CASSLAAGGSYNEQFF
TRBJ2-7,TRBV27,NA,NA,TGTGCCAGCAGTTCCCTTCTGGTGGCCTACGAGCAGTACTTC,CASSSLLVAYEQYF
TRBJ2-7,TRBV4-1,NA,few,TGCGCCAGCAGCCCAGTTCGCTATAACGAGCAGTACTTC,CASSPVRYNEQYF
TRBJ2-7,TRBV9,NA,few,TGTGCCAGCAGCGTAGCCGGAACAGTCGACTACGAGCAGTACTTC,CASSVAGTVDYEQYF
TRBJ2-1,TRBV7-6,TRBD1,NA,TGTGCCAGCAGCCGGAACAGGGGGGATCGTGAGCAGTTCTTC,CASSRNRGDREQFF
TRBJ1-2,TRBV29-1,NA,NA,TGCAGCGTCGCCGGCGAGGAGGGGGGCCGGGGGTATGGCTACACCTTC,CSVAGEEGGRGYGYTF
TRBJ2-3,TRBV13,TRBD2,few,TGTGCCAGCAGCTTAGTCGCTAGCGGTCCAGATACGCAGTATTTT,CASSLVASGPDTQYF
TRBJ1-2,TRBV7-8,NA,NA,TGTGCCAGCAGCTCCGACCCACAGGGAGGAAAGGTCTATGGCTACACCTTC,CASSSDPQGGKVYGYTF
TRBJ2-1,TRBV20-1,NA,NA,TGCAGTGCTAGAGATGCCTGGACAGAGCAGTTCTTC,CSARDAWTEQFF
TRBJ2-7,TRBV28,NA,many,TGTGCCAGCAGTTTATTGTTCGGGGAGCTCGGCTACGAGCAGTACTTC,CASSLLFGELGYEQYF
TRBJ2-4,TRBV9,NA,few,TGTGCCAGCAGCGATGCTAGCGATCCCTTAGGGAACATTCAGTACTTC,CASSDASDPLGNIQYF